This TCR beta chain is drawn from a study of T cells in Graves' hyperthyroidism and ophthalmopathy. Whole-study results and caveats: Most clonotypes expanded in thyroid above 0.001 were likewise present in blood. Prediction of ophthalmopathy progression came a median approximately 7 months pre-onset.

Amplified TCR beta CDR3 regions came from RNA transcripts. An initial round of RT-PCR targeting the TCR CDR3 relied on the HTBI primer set. TCRdb re-called the multiplex PCR reads through MiXCR, storing one row per CDR3 protein. The sample lists about 570,000 distinct CDR3 sequences; about 45% were seen once. The table lists this clonotype with many counts. As yet, its antigen is unknown. This CDR3 spans 14 amino acids. The germline V gene encodes CDR1 MNHEY and CDR2 SVGEGT. Trimming removed 2 bases from V and 0 bases from J, with 8 bases in between. Clinicians diagnosed patients from clinical symptoms, serum thyroxine and TRAb, thyroid ultrasound and orbital computed tomography.

This receptor was identified in an adult woman with Graves' disease, either hyperthyroidism or ophthalmopathy (not recorded which). What was sequenced was peripheral blood or thyroid tissue (not recorded which). The chain uses TRBV6-2 or TRBV6-3 and TRBJ2-7; perhaps TRBD2 as D (5 bases). CDR3 in amino acids: CASSYARDSYEQYF. CDR3 DNA sequence: TGTGCCAGCAGTTACGCCCGGGACTCCTACGAGCAGTACTTC.